Sequencing of this TCR beta chain was carried out in a study of graft-versus-host responses after intestinal transplantation. Across the study: Anti-thymocyte globulin induction, then tacrolimus and steroids for about three years, went to all recipients. Notes on the study in general: Within allografts, high graft-versus-host to host-versus-graft clonal ratios were seen among patients with graft-donor T cell macrochimerism. Recipient bone marrow held GvH clones, some seen earlier in ileum or blood.

In germline, CDR1 is MNHNS, CDR2 SASEGT. CDR3 length: 13 residues. Trimming cost V 8 bases and J 0 bases, with 11 bases left between them. Generated by immunoSEQ multiplex PCR, the TCRdb table keeps only in-frame clones and is missing some. The table records approximately 20,000 clones, around nine tenths of them present only once. On this clone itself: Its antigen is currently unknown.

The sequence derives from a human patient who received an intestinal transplant, so some T cells may come from the graft donor. The rearrangement uses TRBV6-1 and TRBJ2-7; D ambiguous. Material: PBMCs, obtained about 240 days after intestinal transplant. The CDR3: CASSEDGSYEQYF. DNA for the CDR3: TGTGCCAGCTCCGAGGACGGCTCCTACGAGCAGTACTTC.